Listed below are T cell receptor beta chains from one sample, sequenced in a study of blood T cell repertoires in COVID-19. The repertoire was sequenced with immunoSEQ multiplex PCR; TCRdb's copy has only in-frame clones and lacks some. The table shows 150,000 to 200,000 clones, with approximately 89% occurring only once. Sequences were obtained from peripheral blood. These receptor sequences come from a man between 65 and 85 years old with acute or convalescent COVID-19. CDR3s include the opening cysteine and the closing phenylalanine or tryptophan. Fields, in order: J gene, V gene, clone size, D gene, CDR3 protein, CDR3 DNA. D genes are given only for firm matches. The size field is filled for only some rows; it gives once, few, many or a size class.

j_gene: TRBJ1-4; v_gene: TRBV2; abundance: .; d_gene: .; CDR3aa: CASRRTGLDEKLFF; CDR3nt: TGTGCCAGCAGACGCACTGGACTGGATGAAAAACTGTTTTTT
j_gene: TRBJ1-1; v_gene: TRBV3-1/TRBV3-2; abundance: .; d_gene: .; CDR3aa: CASSHHDRLDTEAFF; CDR3nt: TGTGCCAGCAGCCATCATGACAGGTTAGACACTGAAGCTTTCTTT
j_gene: TRBJ1-1; v_gene: TRBV5-1; abundance: .; d_gene: TRBD1; CDR3aa: CASSDPTGGYTEAFF; CDR3nt: TGCGCCAGCAGCGACCCGACAGGGGGTTACACTGAAGCTTTCTTT
j_gene: TRBJ2-1; v_gene: TRBV10-3; abundance: .; d_gene: TRBD2; CDR3aa: CAISSSSGATGNEQFF; CDR3nt: TGTGCCATCAGTTCTTCTAGCGGGGCGACGGGCAATGAGCAGTTCTTC
j_gene: TRBJ1-1; v_gene: TRBV6-5; abundance: .; d_gene: .; CDR3aa: CASTRGDNEAFF; CDR3nt: TGTGCCAGCACACGGGGAGATAATGAAGCTTTCTTT
j_gene: TRBJ1-6; v_gene: TRBV4-2; abundance: .; d_gene: TRBD1; CDR3aa: CASRETGTGYNSPLHF; CDR3nt: TGTGCCAGCAGAGAAACGGGGACAGGGTATAATTCACCCCTCCACTTT
j_gene: TRBJ2-5; v_gene: TRBV11-2; abundance: .; d_gene: TRBD1; CDR3aa: CASSRGGETQYF; CDR3nt: TGTGCCAGCAGCCGAGGGGGCGAGACCCAGTACTTC
j_gene: TRBJ1-2; v_gene: TRBV7-3; abundance: .; d_gene: TRBD1; CDR3aa: CASSQTGGYGYTF; CDR3nt: TGTGCCAGCAGCCAGACAGGGGGCTATGGCTACACCTTC
j_gene: TRBJ2-2; v_gene: TRBV4-2; abundance: few; d_gene: .; CDR3aa: CASSQVSVFMNTGELFF; CDR3nt: TGTGCCAGCAGCCAAGTTTCGGTGTTCATGAACACCGGGGAGCTGTTTTTT
j_gene: TRBJ2-2; v_gene: TRBV5-1; abundance: .; d_gene: TRBD2; CDR3aa: CASSFLTGTTNTGELFF; CDR3nt: TGCGCCAGCAGCTTTCTGACCGGGACTACGAACACCGGGGAGCTGTTTTTT
j_gene: TRBJ2-1; v_gene: TRBV2; abundance: .; d_gene: .; CDR3aa: CASSYFERGEQFF; CDR3nt: TGTGCCAGCAGCTACTTCGAACGGGGTGAGCAGTTCTTC
j_gene: TRBJ2-3; v_gene: TRBV5-6; abundance: .; d_gene: TRBD1; CDR3aa: CASSFWTGSSTDTQYF; CDR3nt: TGTGCCAGCAGCTTTTGGACAGGGTCTAGCACAGATACGCAGTATTTT
j_gene: TRBJ2-7; v_gene: TRBV6-2/TRBV6-3; abundance: .; d_gene: TRBD1; CDR3aa: CASSKTGSYEQYF; CDR3nt: TGTGCCAGCAGTAAGACAGGGTCCTACGAGCAGTACTTC
j_gene: TRBJ1-3; v_gene: TRBV7-3; abundance: .; d_gene: .; CDR3aa: CASSFGGGGNTIYF; CDR3nt: TGTGCCAGCAGCTTTGGGGGCGGTGGAAACACCATATATTTT
j_gene: TRBJ2-3; v_gene: TRBV7-8; abundance: .; d_gene: .; CDR3aa: CASSSPTTDTQYF; CDR3nt: TGTGCCAGTTCCTCCCCTACCACAGATACGCAGTATTTT
j_gene: TRBJ1-2; v_gene: TRBV2; abundance: .; d_gene: TRBD1; CDR3aa: CASSGDSADGYTF; CDR3nt: TGTGCCAGCAGCGGGGACAGTGCGGACGGCTACACCTTC
j_gene: TRBJ2-7; v_gene: TRBV5-1; abundance: .; d_gene: TRBD2; CDR3aa: CASRRAGDYEQYF; CDR3nt: TGCGCCAGCAGACGAGCGGGGGATTACGAGCAGTACTTC
j_gene: TRBJ2-1; v_gene: TRBV10-1; abundance: .; d_gene: .; CDR3aa: CASSDPGAGPSYNEQFF; CDR3nt: TGCGCCAGCAGTGATCCGGGCGCGGGGCCCTCCTACAATGAGCAGTTCTTC
j_gene: TRBJ2-5; v_gene: TRBV19; abundance: .; d_gene: TRBD2; CDR3aa: CASSTWGGFETQYF; CDR3nt: TGTGCCAGTAGTACATGGGGGGGGTTCGAGACCCAGTACTTC
j_gene: TRBJ2-7; v_gene: TRBV11-2; abundance: .; d_gene: TRBD2; CDR3aa: CASSRRAGGGEQYF; CDR3nt: TGTGCCAGCAGCCGACGGGCGGGAGGCGGCGAGCAGTACTTC
j_gene: TRBJ2-5; v_gene: TRBV19; abundance: many; d_gene: TRBD2; CDR3aa: CASSIGGGSRETQYF; CDR3nt: TGTGCCAGTAGTATAGGGGGGGGATCTAGAGAGACCCAGTACTTC
j_gene: TRBJ1-5; v_gene: TRBV6-6; abundance: once; d_gene: .; CDR3aa: CASRGANQPQHF; CDR3nt: TGTGCCAGCAGGGGGGCCAATCAGCCCCAGCATTTT
j_gene: TRBJ2-7; v_gene: TRBV2; abundance: .; d_gene: TRBD1; CDR3aa: CASSEMGQVSYEQYF; CDR3nt: TGTGCCAGCAGTGAAATGGGACAGGTATCGTACGAGCAGTACTTC
j_gene: TRBJ1-2; v_gene: TRBV7-9; abundance: .; d_gene: .; CDR3aa: CASSVQQDSYGYTF; CDR3nt: TGTGCCAGCAGCGTACAACAGGATAGCTATGGCTACACCTTC
j_gene: TRBJ2-1; v_gene: TRBV4-3; abundance: .; d_gene: TRBD2; CDR3aa: CASSQDGASGGAVGQFF; CDR3nt: TGCGCCAGCAGCCAAGATGGGGCTAGCGGGGGGGCAGTGGGGCAGTTCTTC
j_gene: TRBJ2-7; v_gene: TRBV4-2; abundance: .; d_gene: TRBD1; CDR3aa: CASSQFLGLRDRGMDAYEQYF; CDR3nt: TGTGCCAGCAGCCAATTTTTAGGTTTACGGGACAGGGGAATGGACGCCTACGAGCAGTACTTC
j_gene: TRBJ1-2; v_gene: TRBV5-1; abundance: .; d_gene: .; CDR3aa: CASSLGQNDVYGYTF; CDR3nt: TGCGCCAGCAGCTTGGGACAGAATGACGTCTATGGCTACACCTTC
j_gene: TRBJ2-7; v_gene: TRBV15; abundance: .; d_gene: .; CDR3aa: CATSRDGLSYEQYF; CDR3nt: TGTGCCACCAGCAGAGATGGACTCTCCTACGAGCAGTACTTC
j_gene: TRBJ2-5; v_gene: TRBV5-1; abundance: .; d_gene: TRBD2; CDR3aa: CASSLAVAGGPGETQYF; CDR3nt: TGCGCCAGCAGCTTGGCGGTAGCGGGAGGGCCGGGGGAGACCCAGTACTTC
j_gene: TRBJ2-3; v_gene: TRBV2; abundance: .; d_gene: .; CDR3aa: CASSEFRDTQYF; CDR3nt: TGTGCCAGCAGTGAGTTTCGAGATACGCAGTATTTT
j_gene: TRBJ1-1; v_gene: TRBV7-2; abundance: .; d_gene: TRBD1; CDR3aa: CASSYARGLDTEAFF; CDR3nt: TGTGCCAGCAGCTATGCCAGGGGGCTCGACACTGAAGCTTTCTTT
j_gene: TRBJ2-2; v_gene: TRBV5-5; abundance: .; d_gene: .; CDR3aa: CASSLSGGRTGELFF; CDR3nt: TGTGCCAGCAGCTTATCGGGGGGCCGGACCGGGGAGCTGTTTTTT
j_gene: TRBJ1-2; v_gene: TRBV7-2; abundance: once; d_gene: TRBD1; CDR3aa: CASSPRTGGNYGYTF; CDR3nt: TGTGCCAGCAGCCCCCGGACAGGGGGCAACTATGGCTACACCTTC
j_gene: TRBJ2-1; v_gene: TRBV19; abundance: .; d_gene: .; CDR3aa: CASSQNGGNEQFF; CDR3nt: TGTGCCAGTAGTCAAAACGGGGGCAATGAGCAGTTCTTC
j_gene: TRBJ1-2; v_gene: TRBV3-1/TRBV3-2; abundance: .; d_gene: .; CDR3aa: CASSLQGGGGYTF; CDR3nt: TGTGCCAGCAGCCTACAGGGCGGGGGTGGCTACACCTTC
j_gene: TRBJ1-6; v_gene: TRBV7-2; abundance: few; d_gene: .; CDR3aa: CASSLLRWNSPLHF; CDR3nt: TGTGCCAGCAGCTTACTTCGGTGGAATTCACCCCTCCACTTT
j_gene: TRBJ2-7; v_gene: TRBV5-1; abundance: .; d_gene: .; CDR3aa: CASSSLSSLPPYEQYF; CDR3nt: TGCGCCAGCAGCTCTCTTAGCAGTCTCCCACCCTACGAGCAGTACTTC
j_gene: TRBJ1-1; v_gene: TRBV6-5; abundance: .; d_gene: .; CDR3aa: CASSYSPRTPEAFF; CDR3nt: TGTGCCAGCAGTTACTCCCCCAGGACACCTGAAGCTTTCTTT
j_gene: TRBJ1-1; v_gene: TRBV5-1; abundance: once; d_gene: .; CDR3aa: CASSAGAANTEAFF; CDR3nt: TGCGCCAGCAGCGCGGGGGCAGCCAACACTGAAGCTTTCTTT
j_gene: TRBJ1-3; v_gene: TRBV6-1; abundance: .; d_gene: .; CDR3aa: CASSEVLGNTIYF; CDR3nt: TGTGCCAGCAGTGAAGTCCTCGGAAACACCATATATTTT
j_gene: TRBJ1-2; v_gene: TRBV7-2; abundance: few; d_gene: TRBD1; CDR3aa: CASSPGRGPGGYTF; CDR3nt: TGTGCCAGCAGTCCCGGTAGGGGGCCTGGTGGCTACACCTTC
j_gene: TRBJ1-1; v_gene: TRBV10-3; abundance: .; d_gene: TRBD1; CDR3aa: CAIMGGTGVTEAFF; CDR3nt: TGTGCCATCATGGGGGGGACAGGGGTTACTGAAGCTTTCTTT
j_gene: TRBJ2-2; v_gene: TRBV15; abundance: .; d_gene: .; CDR3aa: CATSRVASRRALGELFF; CDR3nt: TGTGCCACCAGCAGAGTTGCGAGCCGGAGGGCCTTGGGGGAGCTGTTTTTT
j_gene: TRBJ1-1; v_gene: TRBV6-5; abundance: .; d_gene: .; CDR3aa: CASSYAGLNTEAFF; CDR3nt: TGTGCCAGCAGTTACGCAGGGCTTAACACTGAAGCTTTCTTT
j_gene: TRBJ2-2; v_gene: TRBV19; abundance: .; d_gene: .; CDR3aa: CASSFWRQSNTGELFF; CDR3nt: TGTGCCAGTAGCTTCTGGAGACAGTCGAACACCGGGGAGCTGTTTTTT
j_gene: TRBJ1-5; v_gene: TRBV2; abundance: few; d_gene: .; CDR3aa: CASSAQRDQPQHF; CDR3nt: TGTGCCAGCAGTGCCCAGAGGGATCAGCCCCAGCATTTT
j_gene: TRBJ1-1; v_gene: TRBV7-2; abundance: .; d_gene: .; CDR3aa: CASSQGPGSGEAFF; CDR3nt: TGTGCCAGCAGCCAAGGCCCGGGGTCAGGTGAAGCTTTCTTT
j_gene: TRBJ2-4; v_gene: TRBV5-1; abundance: .; d_gene: TRBD2; CDR3aa: CASSLAGLAGGPAIQYF; CDR3nt: TGCGCCAGCAGCTTGGCGGGGCTAGCGGGAGGGCCCGCCATTCAGTACTTC
j_gene: TRBJ1-5; v_gene: TRBV10-3; abundance: .; d_gene: .; CDR3aa: CAISESYGRQEGQPQHF; CDR3nt: TGTGCCATCAGTGAGTCCTACGGAAGGCAGGAGGGGCAGCCCCAGCATTTT
j_gene: TRBJ2-2; v_gene: TRBV9; abundance: .; d_gene: .; CDR3aa: CASSVAEQERSTGELFF; CDR3nt: TGTGCCAGCAGCGTCGCCGAGCAAGAGAGGTCCACCGGGGAGCTGTTTTTT
j_gene: TRBJ2-7; v_gene: TRBV7-2; abundance: .; d_gene: .; CDR3aa: CASSPDSSSYEQYF; CDR3nt: TGTGCCAGCAGCCCCGACTCAAGCTCCTACGAGCAGTACTTC
j_gene: TRBJ2-7; v_gene: TRBV28; abundance: .; d_gene: TRBD2; CDR3aa: CASRPPGEGSYEQYF; CDR3nt: TGTGCCAGCAGGCCCCCGGGGGAGGGTTCCTACGAGCAGTACTTC
j_gene: TRBJ2-7; v_gene: TRBV2; abundance: .; d_gene: .; CDR3aa: CASSEQVPYEQYF; CDR3nt: TGTGCCAGCAGTGAACAGGTCCCCTACGAGCAGTACTTC
j_gene: TRBJ2-3; v_gene: TRBV6-5; abundance: .; d_gene: .; CDR3aa: CASSSPRQGTMGQYF; CDR3nt: TGTGCCAGCAGTTCCCCTAGGCAGGGCACAATGGGGCAGTATTTT
j_gene: TRBJ2-5; v_gene: TRBV3-1/TRBV3-2; abundance: .; d_gene: TRBD2; CDR3aa: CASSQAPSGGGETQYF; CDR3nt: TGTGCCAGCAGCCAAGCACCTAGCGGGGGTGGGGAGACCCAGTACTTC